The entry below gives a single T cell receptor (beta chain) sequence along with its context. A read error may explain this, as a much larger clone is one base away. It was RNA transcripts that yielded the amplified TCR beta CDR3 regions. In the first-round RT-PCR of the TCR CDR3, the HTBI primer set was used. TCRdb redid the calling of the multiplex PCR reads with MiXCR, one entry per CDR3 protein. The sample holds about 700,000 distinct CDR3 sequences; about 45% are singletons and the top ten take roughly 7.2%. Trimming stripped 5 bases from V and 5 bases from J, with 7 bases between. The CDR3 loop spans 11 amino acids. Looked up from germline, CDR1 is SNHLY and CDR2 is FYNNEI. These data are taken from a study of T cells in Graves' hyperthyroidism and ophthalmopathy.

The sample was peripheral blood or thyroid tissue (not recorded which). The chain has TRBV2 and TRBJ2-7; D unclear. The receptor was isolated from an adult man with Graves' disease, either hyperthyroidism or ophthalmopathy (not recorded which). CDR3 sequence reads: CASSYADEQYF. The CDR3 DNA follows: TGTGCCAGCAGTTACGCGGACGAGCAGTACTTC. Based on the CDR3 plus reference TRBV2 and TRBJ2-7, the full variable domain is EPEVTQTPSHQVTQMGQEVILRCVPISNHLYFYWYRQILGQKVEFLVSFYNNEISEKSEIFDDQFSVERPDGSNFTLKIRSTKLEDSAMYFCASSYADEQYFGPGTRLTVT.